This TCR beta chain was captured in a study of T-cell memory formation after mild COVID-19. Findings and limits, study-wide: CM and EM subsets held most contracting CD4+ clones; EMRA held CD8+ ones. Pre-infection memory showed some responding clones, and this suggested that cross-reactive memory joined.

There are 16 residues in the CDR3. Trimming pared 0 bases from V and 2 bases from J, leaving 11 bases between. MiXCR was run by TCRdb on the 5' RACE reads, yielding one entry per CDR3 protein. The repertoire includes hundreds of thousands of distinct CDR3 sequences, around a quarter of them detected once, and around 13% sits in the top ten. A note on this clonotype: Its antigen is as yet unknown.

V and J are TRBV12-3 or TRBV12-4 and TRBJ2-1, with D possibly matching TRBD1 (6 bases). Specimen: PBMCs or a T cell subset sorted from them (not recorded which). The sequence was obtained from an adult woman who had mild COVID-19 (a few samples of this study predate the infection). Cell type and time point are not known. CDR3 in amino acids: CASSLAGQGPYNEQFF. CDR3 DNA sequence: TGTGCCAGCAGTTTAGCGGGACAAGGGCCCTACAATGAGCAGTTCTTC.